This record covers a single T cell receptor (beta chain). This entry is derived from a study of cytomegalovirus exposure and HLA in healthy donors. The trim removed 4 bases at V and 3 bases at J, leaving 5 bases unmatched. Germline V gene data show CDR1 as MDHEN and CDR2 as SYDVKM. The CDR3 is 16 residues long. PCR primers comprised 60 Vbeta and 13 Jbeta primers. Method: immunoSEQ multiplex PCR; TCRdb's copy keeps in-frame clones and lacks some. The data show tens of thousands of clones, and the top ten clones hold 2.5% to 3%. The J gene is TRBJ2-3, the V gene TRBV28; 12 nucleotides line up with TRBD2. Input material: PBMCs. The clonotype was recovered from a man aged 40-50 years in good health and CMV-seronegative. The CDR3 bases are TGTGCCAGCAGTTCGCCCGGACTAGCGGGGACAGATACGCAGTATTTT. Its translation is CASSSPGLAGTDTQYF.